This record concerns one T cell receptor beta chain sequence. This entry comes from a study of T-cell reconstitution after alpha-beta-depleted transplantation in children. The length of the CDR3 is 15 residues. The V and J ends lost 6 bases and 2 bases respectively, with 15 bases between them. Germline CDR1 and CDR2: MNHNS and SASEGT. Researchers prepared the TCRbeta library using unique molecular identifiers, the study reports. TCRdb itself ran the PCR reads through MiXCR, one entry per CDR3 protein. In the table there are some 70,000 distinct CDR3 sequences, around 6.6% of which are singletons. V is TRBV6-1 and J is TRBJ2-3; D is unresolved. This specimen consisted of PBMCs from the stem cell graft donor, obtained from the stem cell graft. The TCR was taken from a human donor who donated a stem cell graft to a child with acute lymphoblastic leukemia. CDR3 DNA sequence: TGTGCCAGCAGCACGAGGACGGAATACACAGATACGCAGTATTTT. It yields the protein CASSTRTEYTDTQYF.